This T cell receptor beta chain was sequenced during a study of CXCR3-negative and CXCR3-positive naive CD8 T cells. Sorts that each held more than 250,000 cells were run in triplicate for every CD8+ T cell subset. Identification of naive CD8+ T cells rested on CD45RO-CCR7+CD27+CD95- status. With UMI labels, 5' RACE was used to prepare the TRB cDNA libraries. TCRdb derives one entry per CDR3 protein from the 5' RACE reads, leaving out DNA. This listing includes more than 80,000 distinct CDR3 sequences. Study-level results: More hydrophobic TRB CDR3s occurred in CXCR3-positive than in CXCR3-negative naive cells.

Comments on this clonotype: The antigen is undetermined.

Sequences were obtained from naive CXCR3+ CD8+ T cells from blood. Subset here: CD45RO-CCR7+CD27+CD95- naive CD8+ T cells expressing CXCR3 (TNR3+). The sequence derives from a human donor in good health. Some clones in this sample may be carry-over from other donors' samples.

CDR3 in amino acids: CASSMDLAGLYNEQFF. This rearrangement joins TRBV6-5 to TRBJ2-1; there is no DNA to check the TCRdb D call of TRBD2. The V gene's germline CDR1 is MNHEY and CDR2 SVGAGI. The CDR3 extends over 16 amino acids.